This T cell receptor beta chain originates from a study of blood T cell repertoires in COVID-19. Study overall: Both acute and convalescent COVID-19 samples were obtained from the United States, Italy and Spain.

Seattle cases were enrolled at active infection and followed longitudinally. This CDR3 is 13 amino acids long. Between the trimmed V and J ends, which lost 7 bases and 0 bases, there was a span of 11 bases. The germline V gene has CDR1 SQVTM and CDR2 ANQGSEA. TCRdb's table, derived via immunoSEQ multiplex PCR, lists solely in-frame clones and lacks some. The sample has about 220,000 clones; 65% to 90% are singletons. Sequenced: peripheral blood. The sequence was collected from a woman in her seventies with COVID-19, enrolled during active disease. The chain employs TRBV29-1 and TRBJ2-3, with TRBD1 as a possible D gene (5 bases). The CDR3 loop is CSEKGMSTDTQYF. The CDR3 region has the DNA TGCAGCGAAAAGGGGATGAGCACAGATACGCAGTATTTT.